This entry concerns a single TCR beta chain. Clones were sequenced by immunoSEQ multiplex PCR, and TCRdb holds only the in-frame ones, with some missing. Among about 160,000 clones listed, around 96% were seen once. This record comes from a study of control samples from healthy donors and cancer patients. Germline-derived CDR1 and CDR2 are MNHEY and SVGAGI. This CDR3 has 15 residues. V was trimmed by 4 bases and J by 3 bases, leaving 12 bases between them. Sequencing was performed on blood. V is TRBV6-5 and J is TRBJ2-2; TRBD2 is a possible D gene (5 bases). This sequence originates from a woman aged 25-40 years in good health. The CDR3 DNA follows: TGTGCCAGCAGTTGGCGGTTCGGGGACACCGGGGAGCTGTTTTTT. This gives the protein CASSWRFGDTGELFF.